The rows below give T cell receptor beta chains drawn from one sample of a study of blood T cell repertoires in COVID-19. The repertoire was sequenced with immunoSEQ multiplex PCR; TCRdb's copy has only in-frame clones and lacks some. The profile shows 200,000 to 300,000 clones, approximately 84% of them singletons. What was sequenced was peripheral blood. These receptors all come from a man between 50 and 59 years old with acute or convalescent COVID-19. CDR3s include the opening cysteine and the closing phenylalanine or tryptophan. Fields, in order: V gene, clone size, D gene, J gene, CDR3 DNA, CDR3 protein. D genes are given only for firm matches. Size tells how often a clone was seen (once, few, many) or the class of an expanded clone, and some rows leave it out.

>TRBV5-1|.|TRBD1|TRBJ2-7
TGCGCCAGCAGCCCCTCCTCGGGACAGGGCTCCTACGAGCAGTACTTC
CASSPSSGQGSYEQYF
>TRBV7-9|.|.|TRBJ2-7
TGTGCCAGCAGCTTACGGGCCTACGAGCAGTACTTC
CASSLRAYEQYF
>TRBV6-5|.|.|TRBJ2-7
TGTGCCAGCGCGACCGGGTCGTCCTACGAGCAGTACTTC
CASATGSSYEQYF
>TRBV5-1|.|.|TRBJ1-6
TGCGCCAGCAGCTTGAATTCCGGTTATAATTCACCCCTCCACTTT
CASSLNSGYNSPLHF
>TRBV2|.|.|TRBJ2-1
TGTGCCAGCAACAGCGGAGCAAATGAGCAGTTCTTC
CASNSGANEQFF
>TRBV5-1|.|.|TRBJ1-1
TGCGCCAGCAGCCCGGGGGGACAGAACACTGAAGCTTTCTTT
CASSPGGQNTEAFF
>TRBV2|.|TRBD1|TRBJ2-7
TGTGCCAGCGACCGGGACAGTCTCTCCTACGAGCAGTACTTC
CASDRDSLSYEQYF
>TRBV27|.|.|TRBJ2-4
TGTGCCAGCAGTTTCGGGGGTAACATTCAGTACTTC
CASSFGGNIQYF
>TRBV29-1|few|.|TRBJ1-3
TGCAGCGTTTTTGTAGGGGACTCTGGAAACACCATATATTTT
CSVFVGDSGNTIYF
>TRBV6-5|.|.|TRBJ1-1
TGTGCCAGCGGAGAGAGAGGTCGACGGAACACTGAAGCTTTCTTT
CASGERGRRNTEAFF
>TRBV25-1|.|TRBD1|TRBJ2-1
TGTGCCAGCAGTGACTCATCCCGGACAGGGCGCAATGAGCAGTTCTTC
CASSDSSRTGRNEQFF
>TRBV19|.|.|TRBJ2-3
TGTGCCGTTGGACCTGGACTAAACACAGATACGCAGTATTTT
CAVGPGLNTDTQYF
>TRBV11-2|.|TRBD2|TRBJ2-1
TGTGCCAGCAGCTTAGTACCCGGTGTGGGAGGGGAGTTCTTC
CASSLVPGVGGEFF
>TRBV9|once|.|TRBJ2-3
TGTGCCAGCAGCGTAGCCGGGAGAGAGGACACAGATACGCAGTATTTT
CASSVAGREDTDTQYF
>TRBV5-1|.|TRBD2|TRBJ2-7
TGCGCCAGCAGCCCCGGCGGGAGGTCAGGATCCTACGAGCAGTACTTC
CASSPGGRSGSYEQYF
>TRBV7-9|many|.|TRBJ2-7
TGTGCCAGCAGCTTATCGACAGTCCACGAGCAGTACTTC
CASSLSTVHEQYF
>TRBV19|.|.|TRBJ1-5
TGTGCCAGTAGTGAGCACGGCCAAGGGCGAGGGAACAATCAGCCCCAGCATTTT
CASSEHGQGRGNNQPQHF
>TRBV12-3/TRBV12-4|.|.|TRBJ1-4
TGTGCCAGCAGTTCCCGGGACACTGAAAAACTGTTTTTT
CASSSRDTEKLFF
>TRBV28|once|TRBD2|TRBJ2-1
TGTGCCAGCCTCCCGACTAGCCTCCATGAGCAGTTCTTC
CASLPTSLHEQFF
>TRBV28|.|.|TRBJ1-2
TGTGCCAGCAGGAAACAGGGAAACTATGGCTACACCTTC
CASRKQGNYGYTF
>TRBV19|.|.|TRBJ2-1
TGTGCCAGTAGTGCCCGATCGCAGGTCTCCTACAATGAGCAGTTCTTC
CASSARSQVSYNEQFF
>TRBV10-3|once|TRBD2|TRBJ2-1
TGTGCCATCAGCGGACTAGAAGACGAGCAGTTCTTC
CAISGLEDEQFF
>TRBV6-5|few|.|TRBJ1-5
TGTGCCAGCAGTCGCTCGGGGGGTAATCAGCCCCAGCATTTT
CASSRSGGNQPQHF
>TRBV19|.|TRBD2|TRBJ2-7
TGTGCCAGCCACTTAAGCGGGGGGACCTCCTACGAGCAGTACTTC
CASHLSGGTSYEQYF
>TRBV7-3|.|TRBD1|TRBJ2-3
TGTGCCAGCAGCCCTGGGGGACAGGGCACAGATACGCAGTATTTT
CASSPGGQGTDTQYF
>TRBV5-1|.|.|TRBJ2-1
TGCGCCAGCAGGGGGACTGGCAGCTCCTACAATGAGCAGTTCTTC
CASRGTGSSYNEQFF
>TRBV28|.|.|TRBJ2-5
TGTGCCAGCAGTTTACTAACAGGGTCCCAAGAGACCCAGTACTTC
CASSLLTGSQETQYF
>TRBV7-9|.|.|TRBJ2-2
TGTGCCAGCAGCTTAGCCAGGGCCGGGGAGCTGTTTTTT
CASSLARAGELFF
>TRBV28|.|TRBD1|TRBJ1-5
TGTGCCAGCAGTAGTGGGACAGGGAGGTTGCAGCCCCAGCATTTT
CASSSGTGRLQPQHF
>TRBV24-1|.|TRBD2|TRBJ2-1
TGTGCCACCAGTCATGCGGGGGGCCCACACAATGAGCAGTTCTTC
CATSHAGGPHNEQFF
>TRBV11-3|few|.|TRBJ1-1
TGTGCCAGCAGCTTGGGGGGGCGGAACACTGAAGCTTTCTTT
CASSLGGRNTEAFF
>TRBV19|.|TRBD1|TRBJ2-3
TGTGCCAGTAGTACACTAAGACAGGGTGATACGCAGTATTTT
CASSTLRQGDTQYF
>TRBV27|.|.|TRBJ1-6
TGTGCCAGCAGTTTAACCAGGGGTAAATCACCCCTCCACTTT
CASSLTRGKSPLHF
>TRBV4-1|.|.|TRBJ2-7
TGCGCCAGCAGCCAAGCTCGCGGGACCTCCTACGAGCAGTACTTC
CASSQARGTSYEQYF
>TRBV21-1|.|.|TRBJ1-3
TGTGCCAGCCCACGATCTAGACAGGGGGCACTTGGAAACACCATATATTTT
CASPRSRQGALGNTIYF
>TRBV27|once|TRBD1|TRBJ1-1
TGTGCCAGCAGTAAGACAGGGGGGAATACTGAAGCTTTCTTT
CASSKTGGNTEAFF
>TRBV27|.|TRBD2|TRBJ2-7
TGTGCCAGCAGTTTAGGGACTAGCGGGGCCGCCTCCTGGTGGGAGCAGTACTTC
CASSLGTSGAASWWEQYF
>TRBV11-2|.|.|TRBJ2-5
TGTGCCAGCAGCAGGGACTCTAAAGAGACCCAGTACTTC
CASSRDSKETQYF
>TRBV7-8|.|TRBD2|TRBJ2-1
TGTGCCAGCAGCGGGACTACCAATGAGCAGTTCTTC
CASSGTTNEQFF